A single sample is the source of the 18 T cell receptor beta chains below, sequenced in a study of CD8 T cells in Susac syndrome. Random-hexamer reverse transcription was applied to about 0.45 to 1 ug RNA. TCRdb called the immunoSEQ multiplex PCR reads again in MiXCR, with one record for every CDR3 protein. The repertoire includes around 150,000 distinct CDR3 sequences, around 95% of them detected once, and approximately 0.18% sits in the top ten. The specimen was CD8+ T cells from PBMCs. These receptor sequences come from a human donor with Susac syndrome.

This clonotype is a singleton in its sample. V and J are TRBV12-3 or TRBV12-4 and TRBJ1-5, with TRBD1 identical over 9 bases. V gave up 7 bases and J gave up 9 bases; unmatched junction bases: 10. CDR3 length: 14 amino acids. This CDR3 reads CASTRTGQGPPQHF. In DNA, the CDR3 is TGTGCCAGCACCCGTACGGGACAGGGACCGCCCCAGCATTTT.

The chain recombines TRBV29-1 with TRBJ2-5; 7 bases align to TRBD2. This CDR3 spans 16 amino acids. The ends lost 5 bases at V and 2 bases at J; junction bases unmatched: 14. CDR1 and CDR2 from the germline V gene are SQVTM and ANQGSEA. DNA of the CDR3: TGCAGCGTTTGGTTAGCGGGCGATCCCCTGCAAGAGACCCAGTACTTC. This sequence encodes CSVWLAGDPLQETQYF.

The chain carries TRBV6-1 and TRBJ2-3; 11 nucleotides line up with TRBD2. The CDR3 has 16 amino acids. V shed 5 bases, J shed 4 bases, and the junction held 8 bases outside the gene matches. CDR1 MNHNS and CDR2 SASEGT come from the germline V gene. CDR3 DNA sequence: TGTGCCAGCAGTCCCCCGGTAGCGGGAGGGGCAGATACGCAGTATTTT. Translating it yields CASSPPVAGGADTQYF.

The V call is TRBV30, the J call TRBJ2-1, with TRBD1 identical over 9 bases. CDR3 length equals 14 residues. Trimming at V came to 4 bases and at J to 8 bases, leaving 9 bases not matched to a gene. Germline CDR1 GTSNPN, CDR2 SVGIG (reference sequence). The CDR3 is CAWKWDRDWDEQFF. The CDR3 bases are TGTGCCTGGAAATGGGACAGGGATTGGGATGAGCAGTTCTTC.

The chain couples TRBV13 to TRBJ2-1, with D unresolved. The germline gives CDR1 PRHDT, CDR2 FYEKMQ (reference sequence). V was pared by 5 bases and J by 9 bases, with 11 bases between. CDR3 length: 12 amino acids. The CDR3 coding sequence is TGTGCCAGCAGCCCTTCCGATGCTGAGCAGTTCTTC. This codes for CASSPSDAEQFF.

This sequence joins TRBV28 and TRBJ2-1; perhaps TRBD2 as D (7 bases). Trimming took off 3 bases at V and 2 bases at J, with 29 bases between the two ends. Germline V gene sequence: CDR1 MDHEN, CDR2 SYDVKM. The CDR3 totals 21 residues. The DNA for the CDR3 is TGTGCCAGCAGTTTTCCCCCGATACACACTGTCCAAGGGGGGGCCTACAATGAGCAGTTCTTC. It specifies CASSFPPIHTVQGGAYNEQFF.

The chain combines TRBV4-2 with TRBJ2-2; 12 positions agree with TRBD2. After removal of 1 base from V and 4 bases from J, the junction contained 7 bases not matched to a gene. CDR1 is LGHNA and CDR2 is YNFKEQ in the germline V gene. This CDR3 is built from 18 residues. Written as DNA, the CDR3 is TGTGCCAGCAGCCAAGGACTAGCGGGAGTACAGGGCACCGGGGAGCTGTTTTTT. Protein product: CASSQGLAGVQGTGELFF.

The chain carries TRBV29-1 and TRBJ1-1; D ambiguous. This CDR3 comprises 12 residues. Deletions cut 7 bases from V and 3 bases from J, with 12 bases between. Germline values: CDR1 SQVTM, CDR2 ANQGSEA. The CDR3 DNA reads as TGCAGCGCTGACCCGGAGGACACTGAAGCTTTCTTT. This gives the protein CSADPEDTEAFF. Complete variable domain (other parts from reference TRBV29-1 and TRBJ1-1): SAVISQKPSRDICQRGTSLTIQCQVDSQVTMMFWYRQQPGQSLTLIATANQGSEATYESGFVIDKFPISRPNLTFSTLTVSNMSPEDSSIYLCSADPEDTEAFFGQGTRLTVV.

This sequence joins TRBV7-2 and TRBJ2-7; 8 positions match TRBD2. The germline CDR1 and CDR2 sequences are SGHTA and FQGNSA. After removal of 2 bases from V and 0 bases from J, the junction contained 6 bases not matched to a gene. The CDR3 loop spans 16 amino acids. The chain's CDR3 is CASSLTSLADSYEQYF. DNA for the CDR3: TGTGCCAGCAGCTTAACATCACTAGCGGACTCCTACGAGCAGTACTTC. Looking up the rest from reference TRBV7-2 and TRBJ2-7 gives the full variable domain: GAGVSQSPSNKVTEKGKDVELRCDPISGHTALYWYRQSLGQGLEFLIYFQGNSAPDKSGLPSDRFSAERTGGSVSTLTIQRTQQEDSAVYLCASSLTSLADSYEQYFGPGTRLTVT.

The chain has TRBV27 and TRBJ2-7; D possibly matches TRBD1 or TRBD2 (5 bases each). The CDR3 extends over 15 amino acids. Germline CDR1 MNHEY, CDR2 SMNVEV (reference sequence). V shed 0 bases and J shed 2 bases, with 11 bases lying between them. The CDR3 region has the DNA TGTGCCAGCAGTTTATCTGGGACCCCCCCCTACGAGCAGTACTTC. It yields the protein CASSLSGTPPYEQYF.

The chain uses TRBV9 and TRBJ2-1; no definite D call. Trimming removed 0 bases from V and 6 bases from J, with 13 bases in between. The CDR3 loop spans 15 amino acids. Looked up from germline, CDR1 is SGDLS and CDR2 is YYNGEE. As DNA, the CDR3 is TGTGCCAGCAGCGTAGCCCTCTCGATGAGCAATGAGCAGTTCTTC. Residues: CASSVALSMSNEQFF.

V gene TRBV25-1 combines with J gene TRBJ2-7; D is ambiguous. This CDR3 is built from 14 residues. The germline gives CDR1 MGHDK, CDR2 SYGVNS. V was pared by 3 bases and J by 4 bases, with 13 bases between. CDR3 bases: TGTGCCAGCAGTGACAAGACCGCTGTGTACGAGCAGTACTTC. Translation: CASSDKTAVYEQYF.

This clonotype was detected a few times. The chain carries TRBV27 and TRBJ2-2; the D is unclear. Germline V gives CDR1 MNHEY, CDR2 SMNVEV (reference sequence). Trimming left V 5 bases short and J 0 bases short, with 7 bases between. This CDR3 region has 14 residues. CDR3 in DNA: TGTGCCAGCAGTCCCGGAACGAACACCGGGGAGCTGTTTTTT. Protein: CASSPGTNTGELFF.

In DNA form, the CDR3 reads TGTGCCAGCAGTTACGCGAACACCGGGGAGCTGTTTTTT. Protein: CASSYANTGELFF. The V call is TRBV6-2 or TRBV6-3, the J call TRBJ2-2; D call uncertain. Between the trimmed V and J ends, which lost 2 bases and 0 bases, there was a span of 1 base. This CDR3 region has 13 residues. From germline, CDR1 is MNHEY and CDR2 SVGEGT.

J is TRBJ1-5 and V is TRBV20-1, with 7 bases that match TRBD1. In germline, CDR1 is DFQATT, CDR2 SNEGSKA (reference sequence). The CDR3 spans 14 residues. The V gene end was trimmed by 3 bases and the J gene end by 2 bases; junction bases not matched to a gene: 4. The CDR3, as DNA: TGCAGTGCTAGGGGAGGACAGGGCAATCAGCCCCAGCATTTT. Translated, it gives CSARGGQGNQPQHF.

This chain's CDR3 is CASSSYYGAGNGYTF. The CDR3 DNA is TGTGCCAGCAGCTCCTACTACGGGGCGGGCAATGGCTACACCTTC. The V gene is TRBV2, the J gene TRBJ1-2; a weak D match, TRBD1 (5 bases). Germline V gene sequence: CDR1 SNHLY, CDR2 FYNNEI. V lost 6 bases and J 6 bases, leaving 20 bases between the germline ends. This CDR3 is 15 amino acids long.

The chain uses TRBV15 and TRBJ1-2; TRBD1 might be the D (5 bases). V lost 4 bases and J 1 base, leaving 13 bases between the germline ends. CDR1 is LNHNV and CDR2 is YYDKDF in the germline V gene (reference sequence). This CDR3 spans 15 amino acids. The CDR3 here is CATSKTALINYGYTF. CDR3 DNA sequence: TGTGCCACCAGCAAGACAGCGTTAATTAACTATGGCTACACCTTC. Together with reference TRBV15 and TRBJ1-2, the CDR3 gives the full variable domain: DAMVIQNPRYQVTQFGKPVTLSCSQTLNHNVMYWYQQKSSQAPKLLFHYYDKDFNNEADTPDNFQSRRPNTSFCFLDIRSPGLGDTAMYLCATSKTALINYGYTFGSGTRLTVV.

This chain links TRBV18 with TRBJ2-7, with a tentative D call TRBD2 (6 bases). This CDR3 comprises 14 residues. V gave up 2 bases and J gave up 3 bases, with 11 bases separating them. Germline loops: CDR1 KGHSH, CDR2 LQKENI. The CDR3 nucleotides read TGTGCCAGCTCACCAGGAGCGGGTGACTACGAGCAGTACTTC. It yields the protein CASSPGAGDYEQYF.